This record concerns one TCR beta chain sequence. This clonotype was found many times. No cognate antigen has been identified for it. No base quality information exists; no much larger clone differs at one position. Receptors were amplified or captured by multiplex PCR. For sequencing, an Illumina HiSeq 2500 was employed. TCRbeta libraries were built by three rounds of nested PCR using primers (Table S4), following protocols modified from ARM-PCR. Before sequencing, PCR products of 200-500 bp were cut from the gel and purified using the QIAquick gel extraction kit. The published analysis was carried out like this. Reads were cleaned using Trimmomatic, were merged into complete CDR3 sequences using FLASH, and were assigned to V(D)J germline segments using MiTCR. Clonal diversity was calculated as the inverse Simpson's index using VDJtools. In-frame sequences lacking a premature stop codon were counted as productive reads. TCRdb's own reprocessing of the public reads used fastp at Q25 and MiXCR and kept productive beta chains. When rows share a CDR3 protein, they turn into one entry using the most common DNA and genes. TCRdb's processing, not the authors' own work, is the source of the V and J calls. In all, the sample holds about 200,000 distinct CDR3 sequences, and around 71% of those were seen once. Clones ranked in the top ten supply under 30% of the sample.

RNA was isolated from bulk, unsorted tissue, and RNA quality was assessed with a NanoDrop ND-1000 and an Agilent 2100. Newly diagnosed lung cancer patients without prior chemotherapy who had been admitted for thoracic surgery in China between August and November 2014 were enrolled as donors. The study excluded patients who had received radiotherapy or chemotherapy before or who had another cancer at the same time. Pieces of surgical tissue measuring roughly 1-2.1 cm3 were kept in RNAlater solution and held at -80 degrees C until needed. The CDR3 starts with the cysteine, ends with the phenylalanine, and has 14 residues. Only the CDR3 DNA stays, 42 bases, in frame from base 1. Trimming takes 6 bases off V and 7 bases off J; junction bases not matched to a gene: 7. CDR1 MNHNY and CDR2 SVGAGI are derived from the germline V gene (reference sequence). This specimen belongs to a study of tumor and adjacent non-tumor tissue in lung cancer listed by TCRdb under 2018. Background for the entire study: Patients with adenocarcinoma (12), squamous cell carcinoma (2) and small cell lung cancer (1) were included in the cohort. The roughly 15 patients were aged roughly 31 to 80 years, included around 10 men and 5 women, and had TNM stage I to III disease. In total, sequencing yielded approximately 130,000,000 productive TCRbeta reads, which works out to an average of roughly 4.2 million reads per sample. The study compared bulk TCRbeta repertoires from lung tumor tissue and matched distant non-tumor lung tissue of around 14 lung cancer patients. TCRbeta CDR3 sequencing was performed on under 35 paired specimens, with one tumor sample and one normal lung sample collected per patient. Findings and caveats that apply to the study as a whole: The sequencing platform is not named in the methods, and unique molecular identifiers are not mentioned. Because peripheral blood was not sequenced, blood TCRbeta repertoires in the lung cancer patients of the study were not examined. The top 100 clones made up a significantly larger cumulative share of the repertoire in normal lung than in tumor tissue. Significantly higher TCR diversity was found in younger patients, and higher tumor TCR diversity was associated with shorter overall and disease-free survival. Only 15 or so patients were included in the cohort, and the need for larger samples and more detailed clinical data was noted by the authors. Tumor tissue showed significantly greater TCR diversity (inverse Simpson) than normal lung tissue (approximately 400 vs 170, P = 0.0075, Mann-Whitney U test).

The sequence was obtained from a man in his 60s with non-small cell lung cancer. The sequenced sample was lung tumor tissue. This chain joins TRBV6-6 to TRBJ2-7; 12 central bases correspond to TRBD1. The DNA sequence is TGTGCCAGCAGCCGGGGACAGGGGGCAAAAGAGCAGTACTTC. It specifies CASSRGQGAKEQYF.